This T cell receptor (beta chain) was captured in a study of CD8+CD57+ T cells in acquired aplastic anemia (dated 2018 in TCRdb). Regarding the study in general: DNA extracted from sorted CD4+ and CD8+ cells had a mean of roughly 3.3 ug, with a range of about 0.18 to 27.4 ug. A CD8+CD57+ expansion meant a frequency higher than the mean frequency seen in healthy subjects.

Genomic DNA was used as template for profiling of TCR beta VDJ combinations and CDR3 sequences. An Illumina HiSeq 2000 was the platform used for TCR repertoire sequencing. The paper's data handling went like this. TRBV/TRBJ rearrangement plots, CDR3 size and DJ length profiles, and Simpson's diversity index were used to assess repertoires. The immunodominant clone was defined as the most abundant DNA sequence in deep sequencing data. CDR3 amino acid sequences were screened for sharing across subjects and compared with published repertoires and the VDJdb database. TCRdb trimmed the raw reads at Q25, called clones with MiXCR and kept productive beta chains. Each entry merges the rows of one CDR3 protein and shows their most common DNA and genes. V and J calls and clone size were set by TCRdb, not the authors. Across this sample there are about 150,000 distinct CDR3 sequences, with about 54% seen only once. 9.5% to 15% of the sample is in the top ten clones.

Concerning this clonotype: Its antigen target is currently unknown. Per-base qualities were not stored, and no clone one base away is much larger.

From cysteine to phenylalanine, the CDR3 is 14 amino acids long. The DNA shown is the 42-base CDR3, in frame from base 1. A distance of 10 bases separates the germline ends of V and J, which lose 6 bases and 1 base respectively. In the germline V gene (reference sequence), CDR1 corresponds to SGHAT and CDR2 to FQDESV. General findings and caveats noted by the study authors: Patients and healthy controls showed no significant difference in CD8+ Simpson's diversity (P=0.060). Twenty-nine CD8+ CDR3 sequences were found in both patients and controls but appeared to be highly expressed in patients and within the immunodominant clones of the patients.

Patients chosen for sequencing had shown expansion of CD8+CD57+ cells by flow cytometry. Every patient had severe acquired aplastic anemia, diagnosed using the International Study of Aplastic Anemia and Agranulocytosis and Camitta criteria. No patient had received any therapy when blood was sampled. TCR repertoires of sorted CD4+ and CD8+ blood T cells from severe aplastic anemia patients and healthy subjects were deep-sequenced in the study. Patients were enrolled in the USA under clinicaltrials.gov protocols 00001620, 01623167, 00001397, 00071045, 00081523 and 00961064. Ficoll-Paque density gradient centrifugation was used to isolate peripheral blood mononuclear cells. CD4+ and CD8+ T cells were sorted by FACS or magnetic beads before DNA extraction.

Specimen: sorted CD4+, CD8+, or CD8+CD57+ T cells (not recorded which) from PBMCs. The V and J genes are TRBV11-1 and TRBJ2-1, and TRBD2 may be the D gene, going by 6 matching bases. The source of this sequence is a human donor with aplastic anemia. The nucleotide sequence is TGTGCCAGCAGGCGGGATTCGTCCTACAATGAGCAGTTCTTC. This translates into CASRRDSSYNEQFF.